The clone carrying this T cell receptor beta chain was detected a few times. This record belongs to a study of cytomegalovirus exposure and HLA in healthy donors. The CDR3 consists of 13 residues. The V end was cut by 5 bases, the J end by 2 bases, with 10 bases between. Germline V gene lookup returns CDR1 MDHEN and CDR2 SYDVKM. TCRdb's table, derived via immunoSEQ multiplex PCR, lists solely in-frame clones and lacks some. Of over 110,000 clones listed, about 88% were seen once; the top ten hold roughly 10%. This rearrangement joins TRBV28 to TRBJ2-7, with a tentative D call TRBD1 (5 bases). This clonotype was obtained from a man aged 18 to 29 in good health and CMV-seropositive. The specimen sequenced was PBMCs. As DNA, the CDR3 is TGTGCCAGCAGTAACAGGCTTACCTACGAGCAGTACTTC. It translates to CASSNRLTYEQYF.